These 5 T cell receptor beta chains came from one sample sequenced in a study of cytomegalovirus exposure and HLA in healthy donors. Assay used: immunoSEQ multiplex PCR; TCRdb lists only in-frame clones, some missing. The profile shows 250,000 to 350,000 clones, about nine tenths of them singletons. The sequenced sample was PBMCs. The origin of the receptors is a young woman in good health and CMV-seropositive.

The chain uses TRBV2 and TRBJ2-7; D may be TRBD1 or TRBD2 (5 bases each). The CDR3 is 15 amino acids. From germline, CDR1 is SNHLY and CDR2 FYNNEI. Between the trimmed V and J ends, which lost 6 bases and 1 base, there was a span of 16 bases. CDR3 sequence reads: CASRTTGQPSYEQYF. The CDR3 DNA reads TGTGCCAGCAGGACTACAGGACAACCGTCCTACGAGCAGTACTTC. Variable domain in full (rest from reference TRBV2 and TRBJ2-7): EPEVTQTPSHQVTQMGQEVILRCVPISNHLYFYWYRQILGQKVEFLVSFYNNEISEKSEIFDDQFSVERPDGSNFTLKIRSTKLEDSAMYFCASRTTGQPSYEQYFGPGTRLTVT.

CDR3 nucleotide sequence: TGTGCCAGCAGCCCGCCGGGGGGCACCATATATTTT. Translation gives CASSPPGGTIYF. The chain couples TRBV7-9 to TRBJ1-3, with TRBD1 as a possible D gene (5 bases). The CDR3 runs to 12 residues. Trimming left V 5 bases short and J 9 bases short, with 11 bases between. Germline V CDR1 and CDR2: SEHNR, FQNEAQ (reference sequence).

The J gene is TRBJ2-7, the V gene TRBV28, with 8 bases lining up with TRBD1. This CDR3 comprises 12 residues. Germline V gene lookup returns CDR1 MDHEN and CDR2 SYDVKM. The J segment lost 3 bases and the V segment lost 7 bases, leaving 2 bases of the junction unmatched. CDR3 amino acids: CASNTGGYEQYF. The CDR3 nucleotides are TGTGCCAGCAATACAGGGGGCTACGAGCAGTACTTC.

This chain uses TRBV5-6 with TRBJ1-6; no clear D gene. In germline, CDR1 is SGHDT, CDR2 YYEEEE. V lost 1 base, J lost 0 bases, and 8 bases lay in between. CDR3 length equals 16 residues. This chain's CDR3 is CASSLHRGSYNSPLHF. The CDR3 DNA is TGTGCCAGCAGCTTGCACCGGGGCTCCTATAATTCACCCCTCCACTTT. The full variable domain, with the rest looked up from reference TRBV5-6 and TRBJ1-6, is DAGVTQSPTHLIKTRGQQVTLRCSPKSGHDTVSWYQQALGQGPQFIFQYYEEEERQRGNFPDRFSGHQFPNYSSELNVNALLLGDSALYLCASSLHRGSYNSPLHFGNGTRLTVT.

V usage is TRBV4-3 and J usage is TRBJ2-2, with TRBD1 as a possible D gene (6 bases). Germline CDR1 is LGHNA and CDR2 is YSLEER. The CDR3 extends over 17 amino acids. Trimming shortened V by 0 bases and J by 8 bases, and 19 bases separated the two germline ends. This CDR3 reads CASSQDRGHSQMGELFF. CDR3 bases: TGCGCCAGCAGCCAAGATAGGGGACACTCACAAATGGGGGAGCTGTTTTTT.